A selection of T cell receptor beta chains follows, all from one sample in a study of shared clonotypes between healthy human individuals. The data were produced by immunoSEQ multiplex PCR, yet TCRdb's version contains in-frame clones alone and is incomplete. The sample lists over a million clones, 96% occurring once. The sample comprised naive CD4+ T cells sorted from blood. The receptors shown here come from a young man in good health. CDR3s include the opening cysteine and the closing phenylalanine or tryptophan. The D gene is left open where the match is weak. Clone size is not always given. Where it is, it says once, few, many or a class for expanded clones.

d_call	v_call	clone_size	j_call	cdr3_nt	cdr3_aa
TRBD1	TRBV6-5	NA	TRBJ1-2	TGTGCCAGCAGCCTACAGGGGCTGGGGTATGGCTACACCTTC	CASSLQGLGYGYTF
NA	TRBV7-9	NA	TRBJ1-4	TGTGCCAGCAGCTTCCGGGGAAGTGAAAAACTGTTTTTT	CASSFRGSEKLFF
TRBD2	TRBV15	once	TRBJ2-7	TGTGCCACCAGCAGAGACGGGACTAGCGGGAGGGTGCAGTACTTC	CATSRDGTSGRVQYF
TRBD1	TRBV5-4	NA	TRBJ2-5	TGTGCCAGCAGCACCGGGACAGGGGAAGAGACCCAGTACTTC	CASSTGTGEETQYF
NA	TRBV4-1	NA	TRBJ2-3	TGCGCCAGCAGCCAAGGCGGGTATAGCACAGATACGCAGTATTTT	CASSQGGYSTDTQYF
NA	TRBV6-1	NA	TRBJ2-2	TGTGCCAGCAGTGTAGGACTAAAGAACACCGGGGAGCTGTTTTTT	CASSVGLKNTGELFF
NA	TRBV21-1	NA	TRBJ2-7	TGTGCCAGCAGGGGAGGGGGCTCCTACGAGCAGTACTTC	CASRGGGSYEQYF
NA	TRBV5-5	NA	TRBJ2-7	TGTGCCAGCAGAACCGAGTTGGGCAGCTACTACGAGCAGTACTTC	CASRTELGSYYEQYF
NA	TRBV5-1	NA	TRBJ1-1	TGCGCCAGCAAATATCGGCCGAACACTGAAGCTTTCTTT	CASKYRPNTEAFF
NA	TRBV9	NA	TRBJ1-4	TGTGCCAGCAGCATTTCAGGGGAAGATGAAAAACTGTTTTTT	CASSISGEDEKLFF
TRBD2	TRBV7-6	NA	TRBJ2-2	TGTGCCAGCAGCCCCTCTAGCGGGAGGGCAGGCGGGGAGCTGTTTTTT	CASSPSSGRAGGELFF
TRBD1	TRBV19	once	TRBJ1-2	TGTGCCAGTGGGGAGGACAGGCGGTCGGACTATGGCTACACCTTC	CASGEDRRSDYGYTF
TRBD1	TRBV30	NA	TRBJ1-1	TGTGCACGGCGACCAGGGGGACATCTTTACACTGAAGCTTTCTTT	CARRPGGHLYTEAFF
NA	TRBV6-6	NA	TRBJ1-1	TGTGCCAGCACACCACAGGGTTTCGCTGAAGCTTTCTTT	CASTPQGFAEAFF
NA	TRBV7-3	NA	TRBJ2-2	TGTGCCAGCAGCCCAATCGGTGGCGACACCGGGGAGCTGTTTTTT	CASSPIGGDTGELFF
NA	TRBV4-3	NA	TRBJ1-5	TGCGCCAGCAGCCAAGATCAGGGGCCTAGCAATCAGCCCCAGCATTTT	CASSQDQGPSNQPQHF
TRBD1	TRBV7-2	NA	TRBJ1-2	TGTGCCAGCAGCTCCGGACAGGCCTATGGCTACACCTTC	CASSSGQAYGYTF
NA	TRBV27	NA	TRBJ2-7	TGTGCCAGCAGTCGCGGGATCTCCTACGAGCAGTACTTC	CASSRGISYEQYF
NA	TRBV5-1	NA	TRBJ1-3	TGCGCCAGCAGCTTGGGAGGGGTCGTTGGAAACACCATATATTTT	CASSLGGVVGNTIYF
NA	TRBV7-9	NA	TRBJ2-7	TGTGCCAGCATGAAACAAAGCGGAACCTACGAGCAGTACTTC	CASMKQSGTYEQYF
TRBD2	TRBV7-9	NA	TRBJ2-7	TGTGCCAGCAGCTTAAGTCCTAGCGGGATACTACTGGGCGAGCAGTACTTC	CASSLSPSGILLGEQYF